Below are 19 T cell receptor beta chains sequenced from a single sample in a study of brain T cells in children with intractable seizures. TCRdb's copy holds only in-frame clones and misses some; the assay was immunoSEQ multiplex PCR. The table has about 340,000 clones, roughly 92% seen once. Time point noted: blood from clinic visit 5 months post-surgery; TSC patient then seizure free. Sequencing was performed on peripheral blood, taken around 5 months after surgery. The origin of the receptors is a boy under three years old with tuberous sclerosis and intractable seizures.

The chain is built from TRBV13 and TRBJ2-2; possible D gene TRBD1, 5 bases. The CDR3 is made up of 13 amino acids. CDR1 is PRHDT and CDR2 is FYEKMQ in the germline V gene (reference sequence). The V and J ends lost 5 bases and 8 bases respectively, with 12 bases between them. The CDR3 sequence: CASSETDLGELFF. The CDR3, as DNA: TGTGCCAGCAGCGAGACAGATTTGGGGGAGCTGTTTTTT.

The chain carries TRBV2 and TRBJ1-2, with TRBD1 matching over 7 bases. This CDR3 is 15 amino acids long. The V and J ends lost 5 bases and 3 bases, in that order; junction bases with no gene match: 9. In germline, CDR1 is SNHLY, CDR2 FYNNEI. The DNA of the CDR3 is TGTGCCAGCAGTAAAGAGACAGGGCTTGACTATGGCTACACCTTC. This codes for CASSKETGLDYGYTF.

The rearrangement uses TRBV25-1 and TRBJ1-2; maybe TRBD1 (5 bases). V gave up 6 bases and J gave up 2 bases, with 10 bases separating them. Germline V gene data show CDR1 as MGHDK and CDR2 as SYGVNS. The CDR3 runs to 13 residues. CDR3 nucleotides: TGTGCCAGCAGCAACGCAGGGAACTATGGCTACACCTTC. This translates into CASSNAGNYGYTF.

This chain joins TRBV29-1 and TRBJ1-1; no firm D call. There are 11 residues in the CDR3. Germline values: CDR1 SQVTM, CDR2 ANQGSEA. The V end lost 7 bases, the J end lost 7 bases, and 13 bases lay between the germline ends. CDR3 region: CSARHPNEAFF. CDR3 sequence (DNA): TGCAGCGCCCGACACCCTAATGAAGCTTTCTTT.

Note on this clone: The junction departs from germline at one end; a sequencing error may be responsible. The chain's CDR3 is CASSLDVPSGIF. The CDR3 DNA is TGTGCCAGCAGTTTAGACGTCCCTTCGGGAATTTTC. V gene TRBV12-3 or TRBV12-4 combines with J gene TRBJ1-2; D gene unclear. CDR3 size: 12 residues.

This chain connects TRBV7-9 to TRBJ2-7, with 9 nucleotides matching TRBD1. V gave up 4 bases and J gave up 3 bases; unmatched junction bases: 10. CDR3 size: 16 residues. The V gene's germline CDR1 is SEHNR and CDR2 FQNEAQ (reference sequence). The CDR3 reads CASSYTTGTGYYEQYF. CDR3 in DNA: TGTGCCAGCAGCTATACAACCGGGACAGGGTACTACGAGCAGTACTTC.

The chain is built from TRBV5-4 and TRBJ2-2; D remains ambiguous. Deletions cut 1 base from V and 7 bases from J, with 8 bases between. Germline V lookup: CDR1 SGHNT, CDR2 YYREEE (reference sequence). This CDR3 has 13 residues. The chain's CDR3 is CASSLFSSGELFF. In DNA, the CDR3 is TGTGCCAGCAGCTTGTTTTCGAGCGGGGAGCTGTTTTTT.

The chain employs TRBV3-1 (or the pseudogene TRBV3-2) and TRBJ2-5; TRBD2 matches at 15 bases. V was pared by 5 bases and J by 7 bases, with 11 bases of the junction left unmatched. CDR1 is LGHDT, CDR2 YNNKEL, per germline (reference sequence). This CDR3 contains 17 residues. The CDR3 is CASSITGTSGRIGTQYF. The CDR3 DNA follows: TGTGCCAGCAGCATTACCGGGACTAGCGGGAGGATTGGGACCCAGTACTTC.

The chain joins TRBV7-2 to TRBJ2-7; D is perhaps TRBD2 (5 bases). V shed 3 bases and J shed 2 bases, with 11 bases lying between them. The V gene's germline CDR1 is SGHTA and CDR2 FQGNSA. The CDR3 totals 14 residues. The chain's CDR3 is CASSFLVSAYEQYF. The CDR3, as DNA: TGTGCCAGCAGCTTTTTGGTTAGCGCCTACGAGCAGTACTTC.

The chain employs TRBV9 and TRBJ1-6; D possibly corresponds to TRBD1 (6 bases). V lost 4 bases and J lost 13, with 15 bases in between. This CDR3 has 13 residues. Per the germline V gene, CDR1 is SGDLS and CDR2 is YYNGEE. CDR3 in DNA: TGTGCCAGCAGCCAGACAGGCTCCGGGCCCCTCCACTTT. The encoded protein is CASSQTGSGPLHF.

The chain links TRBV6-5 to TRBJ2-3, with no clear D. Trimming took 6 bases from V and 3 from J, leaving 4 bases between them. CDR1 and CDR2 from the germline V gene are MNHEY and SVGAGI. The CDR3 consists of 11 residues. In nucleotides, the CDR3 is TGTGCCAGCAGGGGTACAGATACGCAGTATTTT. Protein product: CASRGTDTQYF.

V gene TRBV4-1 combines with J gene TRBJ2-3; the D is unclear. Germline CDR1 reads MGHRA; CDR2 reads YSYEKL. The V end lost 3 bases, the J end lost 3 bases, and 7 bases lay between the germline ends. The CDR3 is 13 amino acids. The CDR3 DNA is TGCGCCAGCAGCCATCCAGATACAGATACGCAGTATTTT. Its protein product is CASSHPDTDTQYF.

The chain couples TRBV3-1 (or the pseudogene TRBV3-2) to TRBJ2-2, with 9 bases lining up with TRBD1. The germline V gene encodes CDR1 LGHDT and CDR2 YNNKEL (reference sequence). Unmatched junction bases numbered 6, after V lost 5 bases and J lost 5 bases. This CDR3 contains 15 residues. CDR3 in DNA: TGTGCCAGCAGCTTTGGACAGGGGAGGACCGGGGAGCTGTTTTTT. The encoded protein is CASSFGQGRTGELFF.

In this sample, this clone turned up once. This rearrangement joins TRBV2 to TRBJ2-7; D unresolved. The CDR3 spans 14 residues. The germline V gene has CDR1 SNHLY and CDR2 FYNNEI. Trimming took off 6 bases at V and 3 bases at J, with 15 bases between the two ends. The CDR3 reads CASRAAIFLYEQYF. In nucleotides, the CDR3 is TGTGCCAGCAGGGCCGCTATCTTTCTCTACGAGCAGTACTTC.

CDR3 protein: CASSSRSSYEQYF. DNA of the CDR3: TGTGCCAGCAGTTCAAGGAGCTCCTACGAGCAGTACTTC. The V gene is TRBV27, the J gene TRBJ2-7; unclear D gene. CDR3 length: 13 residues. Germline CDR1 MNHEY, CDR2 SMNVEV (reference sequence). Trimming took 4 bases from V and 0 from J, leaving 7 bases between them.

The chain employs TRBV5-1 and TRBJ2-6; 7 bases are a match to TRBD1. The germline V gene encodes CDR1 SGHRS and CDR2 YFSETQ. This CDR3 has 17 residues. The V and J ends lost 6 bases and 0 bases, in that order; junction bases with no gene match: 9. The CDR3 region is CASKIGTVYSGANVLTF. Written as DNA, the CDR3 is TGCGCCAGCAAAATAGGGACAGTCTACTCTGGGGCCAACGTCCTGACTTTC.

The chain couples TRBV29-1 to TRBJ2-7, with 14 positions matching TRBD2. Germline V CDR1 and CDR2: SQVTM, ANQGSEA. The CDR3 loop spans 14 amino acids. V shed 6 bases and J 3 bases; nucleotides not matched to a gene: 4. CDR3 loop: CSVRGLAGGYEQYF. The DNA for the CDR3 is TGCAGCGTCCGAGGACTAGCGGGAGGCTACGAGCAGTACTTC.

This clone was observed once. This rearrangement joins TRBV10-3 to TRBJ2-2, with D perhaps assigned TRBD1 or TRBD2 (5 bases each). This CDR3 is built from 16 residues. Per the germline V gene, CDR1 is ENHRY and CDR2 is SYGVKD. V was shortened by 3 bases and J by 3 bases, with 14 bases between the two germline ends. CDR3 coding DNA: TGTGCCATCAGTGATCCTAGGACACTAGACACCGGGGAGCTGTTTTTT. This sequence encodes CAISDPRTLDTGELFF.

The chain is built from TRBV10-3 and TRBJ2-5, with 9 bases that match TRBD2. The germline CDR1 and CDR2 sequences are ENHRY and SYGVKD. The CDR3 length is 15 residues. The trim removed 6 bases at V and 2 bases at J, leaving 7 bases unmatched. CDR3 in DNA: TGTGCCATCAGACCAACTAGCGGGCCTCAAGAGACCCAGTACTTC. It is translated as CAIRPTSGPQETQYF.